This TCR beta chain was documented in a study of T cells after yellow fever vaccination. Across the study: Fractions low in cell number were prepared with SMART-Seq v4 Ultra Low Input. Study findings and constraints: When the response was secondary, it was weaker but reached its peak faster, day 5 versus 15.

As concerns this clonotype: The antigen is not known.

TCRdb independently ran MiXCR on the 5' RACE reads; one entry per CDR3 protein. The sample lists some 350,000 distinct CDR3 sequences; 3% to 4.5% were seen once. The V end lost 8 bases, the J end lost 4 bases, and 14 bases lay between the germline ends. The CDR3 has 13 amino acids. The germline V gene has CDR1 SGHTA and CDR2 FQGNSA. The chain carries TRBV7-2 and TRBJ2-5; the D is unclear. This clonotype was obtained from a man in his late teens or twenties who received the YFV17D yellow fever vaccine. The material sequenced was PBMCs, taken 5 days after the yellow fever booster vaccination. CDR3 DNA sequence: TGTGCCAGCGGGGTGCCAGCCGGAGAGACCCAGTACTTC. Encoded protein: CASGVPAGETQYF.